A single sample is the source of the 22 T cell receptor beta chains below, sequenced in a study of T cell responses to AZD1222 COVID-19 vaccine. Repertoires were generated with immunoSEQ multiplex PCR, while TCRdb's copy carries only in-frame clones and drops some. The data contain roughly 100,000 clones, roughly 91% of them seen just once; the ten biggest clones take up about 50%. Specimen: peripheral blood, collected on day 0 of AZD1222 vaccination. The source of these receptors is an adult in good health.

This clone was observed a single time. The chain uses TRBV7-5 and TRBJ1-5; the table's D call of TRBD1 was not tested on the DNA. TRBV7-5 is described as a pseudogene. The CDR3 totals 16 residues. The CDR3 loop reads CVRSPWTGDSNQPQHF. CDR3 coding DNA: TGTGTCAGAAGCCCATGGACAGGGGATAGCAATCAGCCCCAGCATTTT.

This chain joins TRBV18 and TRBJ2-3; 7 positions agree with TRBD2. In germline, CDR1 is KGHSH, CDR2 LQKENI. After removal of 4 bases from V and 0 bases from J, the junction contained 1 base not matched to a gene. This CDR3 is 14 amino acids long. The CDR3 coding sequence is TGTGCCAGCTCACTGGGAGGGAGCACAGATACGCAGTATTTT. Its protein is CASSLGGSTDTQYF.

This clone was found once. V is TRBV9 and J is TRBJ2-5, with 11 nucleotides matching TRBD2. V lost 4 bases and J lost 4; bases outside the gene matches: 24. CDR3 length: 21 residues. Germline V lookup: CDR1 SGDLS, CDR2 YYNGEE. The CDR3 sequence: CASSLKTIAGGPIGVGETQYF. The CDR3 DNA is TGTGCCAGCAGCTTAAAGACGATAGCGGGAGGGCCTATCGGGGTTGGAGAGACCCAGTACTTC.

V gene TRBV11-2 combines with J gene TRBJ1-5; D unclear. The CDR3 length is 15 residues. Germline V CDR1 and CDR2: SGHAT, FQNNGV. The V and J ends lost 2 bases and 0 bases respectively, with 8 bases between them. The CDR3 DNA sequence: TGTGCCAGCAGCTTAACCGGGGATAGCAATCAGCCCCAGCATTTT. Amino acids: CASSLTGDSNQPQHF.

The rearrangement joins TRBV7-2 to TRBJ2-7; 7 bases are a match to TRBD2. The CDR3 spans 15 residues. Germline V gene lookup returns CDR1 SGHTA and CDR2 FQGNSA. V shed 5 bases and J 1 base; nucleotides not matched to a gene: 8. The chain's CDR3 is CASSLSSGTSYEQYF. The CDR3 region has the DNA TGTGCCAGCAGCCTGTCTAGCGGTACTTCCTACGAGCAGTACTTC.

This chain links TRBV6-1 with TRBJ2-7; D perhaps matches TRBD1 (5 bases). The CDR3 is 14 amino acids. Per germline, CDR1 MNHNS and CDR2 SASEGT. V shed 1 base and J shed 6 bases, with 13 bases lying between them. This CDR3 is CASSEGGGVGEQYF. The CDR3 DNA sequence: TGTGCCAGCAGTGAAGGGGGCGGTGTGGGCGAGCAGTACTTC.

CDR3 protein: CASSPDSGRDTQYF. In DNA, the CDR3 is TGTGCCAGCAGCCCAGACTCTGGGAGAGATACGCAGTATTTT. This rearrangement joins TRBV7-2 to TRBJ2-3; a possible D gene is TRBD2 (5 bases). Germline-derived CDR1 and CDR2 are SGHTA and FQGNSA. The CDR3 is 14 residues long. V dropped 5 bases and J dropped 5 bases, with 14 bases sitting between them.

V usage is TRBV12-3 or TRBV12-4 and J usage is TRBJ1-2; D ambiguous. The CDR3 extends over 13 amino acids. Trimming removed 2 bases at V and 6 bases at J, with 10 bases between. The DNA for the CDR3 is TGTGCCAGCAGTTTAAAGGGAATAAATGGCTACACCTTC. Translated: CASSLKGINGYTF.

About this clone itself: Other nucleotide sequences in the sample specify the same CDR3. V is TRBV28 and J is TRBJ2-7; 8 nucleotides align to TRBD2. The V gene end was trimmed by 3 bases and the J gene end by 4 bases; junction bases not matched to a gene: 5. The CDR3 sequence is 14 residues long. In germline, CDR1 is MDHEN, CDR2 SYDVKM. The CDR3 reads CASSLAGGAYEQYF. Written as DNA, the CDR3 is TGTGCCAGCAGTTTGGCGGGAGGTGCTTACGAGCAGTACTTC.

The chain links TRBV7-2 to TRBJ1-2, with 7 bases lining up with TRBD1. In germline, CDR1 is SGHTA, CDR2 FQGNSA. V shed 1 base, J shed 2 bases, and the junction held 4 bases outside the gene matches. This CDR3 spans 15 amino acids. The CDR3 DNA is TGTGCCAGCAGCTTAGGAGGGGGCGCGAACTATGGCTACACCTTC. This gives the protein CASSLGGGANYGYTF.

The rearrangement links TRBV11-1 to TRBJ1-6; unclear D gene. The CDR3 is 14 residues long. Deletions cut 3 bases from V and 9 bases from J, with 12 bases between. Germline V lookup: CDR1 SGHAT, CDR2 FQDESV (reference sequence). For the CDR3, the DNA is TGTGCCAGCAGCTTGCTGGGAATAGGTTCACCCCTCCACTTT. It yields the protein CASSLLGIGSPLHF.

This chain connects TRBV12-3 or TRBV12-4 to TRBJ1-1; the D is unclear. Trimming took 3 bases from V and 5 from J, leaving 10 bases between them. The CDR3 runs to 13 residues. This CDR3 reads CASSLGSGTEAFF. The CDR3 DNA reads as TGTGCCAGCAGTTTGGGGTCGGGGACTGAAGCTTTCTTT.

The genes are TRBV7-8 and TRBJ1-4; D uncertain. In germline, CDR1 is SGHVS, CDR2 FQNEAQ. This CDR3 is built from 12 residues. The ends were cut back, 2 bases at V and 8 bases at J, with 6 bases in the middle. The CDR3 reads CASSLSLEKLFF. CDR3 DNA: TGTGCCAGCAGCTTAAGTTTAGAAAAACTGTTTTTT.

The chain combines TRBV5-1 with TRBJ1-3; D remains unclear. CDR3 size: 13 residues. From germline, CDR1 is SGHRS and CDR2 YFSETQ. With 5 bases removed from V and 1 base from J, the gap between germline ends came to 7 bases. Written as DNA, the CDR3 is TGCGCCAGCAGGGGAGGTTCTGGAAACACCATATATTTT. Translated: CASRGGSGNTIYF.

The chain carries TRBV24-1 and TRBJ2-6, with TRBD1 matching over 8 bases. The CDR3 is made up of 18 amino acids. From germline, CDR1 is KGHDR and CDR2 SFDVKD. J lost 0 bases, V lost 4 bases, and 7 bases had no gene match. CDR3 region: CATSESGTGFSGANVLTF. CDR3 nucleotides: TGTGCCACCAGTGAATCAGGGACAGGCTTCTCTGGGGCCAACGTCCTGACTTTC.

This chain's CDR3 is CASIPDRGGGYTF. For the CDR3, the DNA is TGTGCCAGCATTCCCGACAGGGGCGGGGGCTACACCTTC. The chain couples TRBV2 to TRBJ1-2, with 8 bases that match TRBD1. V was pared by 7 bases and J by 8 bases, with 9 bases of the junction left unmatched. The CDR3 runs 13 residues. Germline V gene lookup returns CDR1 SNHLY and CDR2 FYNNEI.

J is TRBJ2-5 and V is TRBV30; a weak D match, TRBD1 (6 bases). Per the germline V gene, CDR1 is GTSNPN and CDR2 is SVGIG (reference sequence). The CDR3 covers 13 residues. V was pared by 4 bases and J by 5 bases, with 14 bases between. This CDR3 reads CAWTRDTRETQYF. In nucleotides, the CDR3 is TGTGCCTGGACCCGGGACACCAGGGAGACCCAGTACTTC.

This clone occurred a few times. The chain recombines TRBV5-6 with TRBJ2-6; unclear D gene. The CDR3 is made up of 16 amino acids. CDR1 SGHDT and CDR2 YYEEEE come from the germline V gene. V lost 4 bases to trimming and J lost 0 bases, with 11 bases between them. The CDR3 DNA reads TGTGCCAGCAGCCTTGACGGACCCTCTGGGGCCAACGTCCTGACTTTC. This codes for CASSLDGPSGANVLTF. Complete variable domain (other parts from reference TRBV5-6 and TRBJ2-6): DAGVTQSPTHLIKTRGQQVTLRCSPKSGHDTVSWYQQALGQGPQFIFQYYEEEERQRGNFPDRFSGHQFPNYSSELNVNALLLGDSALYLCASSLDGPSGANVLTFGAGSRLTVL.

This chain connects TRBV7-2 to TRBJ2-7; the match to TRBD1 covers 10 bases. The germline gives CDR1 SGHTA, CDR2 FQGNSA. V lost 5 bases to trimming and J lost 6 bases; unmatched junction nucleotides: 16. The CDR3 runs to 17 residues. This CDR3 is CASSGARSGTGAGEQYF. Written as DNA, the CDR3 is TGTGCCAGCAGCGGAGCGCGCTCCGGGACAGGGGCCGGCGAGCAGTACTTC. Together with reference TRBV7-2 and TRBJ2-7, the CDR3 gives the full variable domain: GAGVSQSPSNKVTEKGKDVELRCDPISGHTALYWYRQSLGQGLEFLIYFQGNSAPDKSGLPSDRFSAERTGGSVSTLTIQRTQQEDSAVYLCASSGARSGTGAGEQYFGPGTRLTVT.

The chain has TRBV30 and TRBJ1-5, with 7 positions matching TRBD1. The V gene's germline CDR1 is GTSNPN and CDR2 SVGIG (reference sequence). Trimming removed 0 bases from V and 0 bases from J; junction bases left unmatched: 5. The CDR3 extends over 16 amino acids. Written as DNA, the CDR3 is TGTGCCTGGAGTGTTGCAGGGGGGAATAGCAATCAGCCCCAGCATTTT. This gives the protein CAWSVAGGNSNQPQHF.

The rearrangement joins TRBV11-2 to TRBJ1-3, with TRBD1 as a possible D gene (6 bases). Trimming pared 1 base from V and 7 bases from J, leaving 17 bases between. This CDR3 comprises 16 residues. Per the germline V gene, CDR1 is SGHAT and CDR2 is FQNNGV. CDR3 amino acids: CASSLGAGEIWNTIYF. Written as DNA, the CDR3 is TGTGCCAGCAGCTTAGGTGCAGGGGAGATATGGAACACCATATATTTT.

The CDR3 region has the DNA TGCAGCGTCGGGACACAACCGAACACTGAAGCTTTCTTT. Its translation: CSVGTQPNTEAFF. The chain recombines TRBV29-1 with TRBJ1-1, with TRBD1 as a possible D gene (6 bases). V lost 6 bases and J lost 1, with 12 bases in between. Germline CDR1 and CDR2: SQVTM and ANQGSEA. This CDR3 has 13 residues.